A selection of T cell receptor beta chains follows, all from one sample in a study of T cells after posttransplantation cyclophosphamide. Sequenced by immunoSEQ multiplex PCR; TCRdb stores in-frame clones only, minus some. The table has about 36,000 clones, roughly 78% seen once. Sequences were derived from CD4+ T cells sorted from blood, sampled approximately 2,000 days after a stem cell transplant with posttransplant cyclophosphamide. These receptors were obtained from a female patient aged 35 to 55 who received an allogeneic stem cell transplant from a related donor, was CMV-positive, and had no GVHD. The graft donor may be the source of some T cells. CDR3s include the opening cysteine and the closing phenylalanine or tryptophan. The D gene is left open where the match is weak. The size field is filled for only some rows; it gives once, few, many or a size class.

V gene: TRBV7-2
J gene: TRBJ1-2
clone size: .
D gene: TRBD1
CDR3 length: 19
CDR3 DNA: TGTGCCAGCAGTTCATTAAGTCGGGACAGGGGCTTTTGGGCTTATGGCTACACCTTC
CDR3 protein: CASSSLSRDRGFWAYGYTF

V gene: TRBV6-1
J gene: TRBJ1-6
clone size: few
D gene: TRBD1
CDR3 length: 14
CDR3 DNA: TGTGCCAGCATCCACAGGGGGTTTAATTCACCCCTCCACTTT
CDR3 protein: CASIHRGFNSPLHF

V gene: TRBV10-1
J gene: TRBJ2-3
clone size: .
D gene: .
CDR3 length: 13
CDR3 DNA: TGCGCCAGCAGCCCAGGGGGGTGGGATACGCAGTATTTT
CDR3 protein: CASSPGGWDTQYF

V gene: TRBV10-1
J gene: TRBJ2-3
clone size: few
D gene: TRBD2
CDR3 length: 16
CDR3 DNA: TGCGCCAGCAGTGAGTCTACTAGCGGGGGCACAGATACGCAGTATTTT
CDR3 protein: CASSESTSGGTDTQYF

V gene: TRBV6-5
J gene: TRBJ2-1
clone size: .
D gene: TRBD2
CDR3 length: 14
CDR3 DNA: TGTGCCAGCAGATGGGTAGCGGGGGGGAATGAGCAGTTCTTC
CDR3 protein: CASRWVAGGNEQFF

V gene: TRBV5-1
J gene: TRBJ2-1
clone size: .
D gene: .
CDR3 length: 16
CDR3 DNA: TGCGCCAGCAGCTTGGTCCGCGGGGAGGCCGGCGATGAGCAGTTCTTC
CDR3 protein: CASSLVRGEAGDEQFF

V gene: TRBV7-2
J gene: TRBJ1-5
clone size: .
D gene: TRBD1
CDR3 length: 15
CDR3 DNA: TGTGCCAGCAGCCAGCGACAGGGGGACGATCAGCCCCAGCATTTT
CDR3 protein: CASSQRQGDDQPQHF

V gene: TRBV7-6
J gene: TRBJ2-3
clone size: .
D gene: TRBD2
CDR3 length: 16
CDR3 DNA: TGTGCCAGCAGCCCCGGACTAGCGGGAGTTGGCGATACGCAGTATTTT
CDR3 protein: CASSPGLAGVGDTQYF

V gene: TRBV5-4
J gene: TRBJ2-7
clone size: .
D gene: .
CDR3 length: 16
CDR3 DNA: TGTGCCAGCAGCCCTGACAGCACTCCTAATCCCTACGAGCAGTACTTC
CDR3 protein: CASSPDSTPNPYEQYF

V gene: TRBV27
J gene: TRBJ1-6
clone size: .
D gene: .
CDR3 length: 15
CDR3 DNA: TGTGCCAGCAGTTTAGACGGACAGCCCCCTTCACCCCTCCACTTT
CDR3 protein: CASSLDGQPPSPLHF

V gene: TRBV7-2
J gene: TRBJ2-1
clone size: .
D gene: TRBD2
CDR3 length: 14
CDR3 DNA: TGTGCCAGCAGATCAAAGGGCGCGGGGGGTCAACAGTTCTTC
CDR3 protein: CASRSKGAGGQQFF

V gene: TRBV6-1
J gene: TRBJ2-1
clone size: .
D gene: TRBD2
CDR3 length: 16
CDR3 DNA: TGTGCCAGCAGTGGGGGCCGGGGGGGGATTAAGGTTGAGCAGTTCTTC
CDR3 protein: CASSGGRGGIKVEQFF

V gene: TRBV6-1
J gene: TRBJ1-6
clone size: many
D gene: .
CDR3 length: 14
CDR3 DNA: TGTGCCAGCACTGCAGGCCCCTATAATTCACCCCTCCACTTT
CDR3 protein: CASTAGPYNSPLHF

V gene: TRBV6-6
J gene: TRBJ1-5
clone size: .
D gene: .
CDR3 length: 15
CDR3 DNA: TGTGCCAGCAGTTATGCGGGAGACCCCAATCAGCCCCAGCATTTT
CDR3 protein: CASSYAGDPNQPQHF

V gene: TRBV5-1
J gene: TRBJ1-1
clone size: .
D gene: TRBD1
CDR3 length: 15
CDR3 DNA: TGCGCCAGCAGCTTGTCAGGGGGCGACGACCTTGTTCCTTTCTTT
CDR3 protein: CASSLSGGDDLVPFF

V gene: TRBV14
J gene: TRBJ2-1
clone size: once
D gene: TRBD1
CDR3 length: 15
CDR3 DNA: TGTGCCAGCAGCCAAGTTAGGACAGGGGGGGCTGAGCAGTTCTTC
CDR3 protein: CASSQVRTGGAEQFF

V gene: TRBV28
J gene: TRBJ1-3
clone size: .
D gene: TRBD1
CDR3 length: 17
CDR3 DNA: TGTGCCAGCAGTGAACCTCCGGGACAGGGAGGAGGAAACACCATATATTTT
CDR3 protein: CASSEPPGQGGGNTIYF

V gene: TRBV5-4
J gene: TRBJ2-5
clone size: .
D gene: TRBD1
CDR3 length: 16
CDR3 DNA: TGTGCCAGCAGCCAGGGACAGGGCCGCTGGGGAGAGACCCAGTACTTC
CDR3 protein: CASSQGQGRWGETQYF

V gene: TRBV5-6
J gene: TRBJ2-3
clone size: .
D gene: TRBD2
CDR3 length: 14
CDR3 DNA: TGTGCCAGCAGCTTGGAGCGGGGCCAAGATACGCAGTATTTT
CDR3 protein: CASSLERGQDTQYF

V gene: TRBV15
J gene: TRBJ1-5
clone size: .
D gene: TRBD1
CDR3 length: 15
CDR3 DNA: TGTGCCACCAGCAGTGGACAGGGTTACAATCAGCCCCAGCATTTT
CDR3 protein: CATSSGQGYNQPQHF

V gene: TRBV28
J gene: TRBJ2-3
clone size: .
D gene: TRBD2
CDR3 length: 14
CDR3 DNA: TGTGCCAGCATCGGGAGGGCTAGCACAGATACGCAGTATTTT
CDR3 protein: CASIGRASTDTQYF

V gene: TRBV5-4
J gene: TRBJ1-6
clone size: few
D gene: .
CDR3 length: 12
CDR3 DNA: TGTGCCAGCAGCTTCGCGAATTCACCCCTCCACTTT
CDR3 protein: CASSFANSPLHF

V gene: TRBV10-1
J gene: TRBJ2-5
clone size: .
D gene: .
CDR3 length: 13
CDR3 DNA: TGCGCCAGCAGTGATGGGGCTCAAGAGACCCAGTACTTC
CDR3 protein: CASSDGAQETQYF